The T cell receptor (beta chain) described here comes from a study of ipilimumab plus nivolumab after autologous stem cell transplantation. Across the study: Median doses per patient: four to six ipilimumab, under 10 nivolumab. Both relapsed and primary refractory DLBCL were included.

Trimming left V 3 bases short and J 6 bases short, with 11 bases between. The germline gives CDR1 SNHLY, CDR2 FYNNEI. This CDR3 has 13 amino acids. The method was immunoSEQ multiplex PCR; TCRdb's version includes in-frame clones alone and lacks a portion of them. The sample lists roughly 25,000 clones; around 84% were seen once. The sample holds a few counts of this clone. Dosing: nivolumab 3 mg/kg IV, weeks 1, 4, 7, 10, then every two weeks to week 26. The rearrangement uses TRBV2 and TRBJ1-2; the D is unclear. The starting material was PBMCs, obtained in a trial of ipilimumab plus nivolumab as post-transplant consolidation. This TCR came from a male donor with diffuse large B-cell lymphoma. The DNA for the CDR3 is TGTGCCAGCAGTGAGTTGGTAGCCCATGGCTACACCTTC. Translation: CASSELVAHGYTF.